A single T cell receptor beta chain is shown here with its context. Use of 60 Vbeta and 13 Jbeta primers characterized the PCR. Sequenced by immunoSEQ multiplex PCR; TCRdb stores in-frame clones only, minus some. The sample records about 170,000 clones, approximately 79% being singletons. These data belong to a study of cytomegalovirus exposure and HLA in healthy donors. Trimming removed 4 bases from V and 7 bases from J; junction bases left unmatched: 18. Germline CDR1 MNHEY, CDR2 SMNVEV (reference sequence). The CDR3 sequence is 19 residues long. Sequencing used PBMCs. The origin of this receptor is a woman in her fifties or sixties in good health and CMV-seropositive. The chain couples TRBV27 to TRBJ2-1, with 11 bases that match TRBD2. The CDR3 nucleotides read TGTGCCAGCAGTTCGATACAAACCATAGCGGGGGGGTCGAGGAATGAGCAGTTCTTC. This encodes CASSSIQTIAGGSRNEQFF.